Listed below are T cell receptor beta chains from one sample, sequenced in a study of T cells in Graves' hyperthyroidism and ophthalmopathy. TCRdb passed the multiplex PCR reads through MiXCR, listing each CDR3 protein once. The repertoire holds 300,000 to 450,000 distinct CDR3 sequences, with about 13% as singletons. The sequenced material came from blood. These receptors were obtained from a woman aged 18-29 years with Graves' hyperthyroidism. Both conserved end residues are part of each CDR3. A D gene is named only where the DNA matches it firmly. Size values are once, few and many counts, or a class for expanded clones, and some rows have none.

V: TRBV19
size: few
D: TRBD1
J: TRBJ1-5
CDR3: CASRTGTGFSNQPQHF
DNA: TGTGCCAGTAGAACCGGGACAGGGTTTAGCAATCAGCCCCAGCATTTT

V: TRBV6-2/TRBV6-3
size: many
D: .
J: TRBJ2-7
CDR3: CASSDGSFYEQYF
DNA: TGTGCCAGCTCGGACGGATCGTTCTACGAGCAGTACTTC

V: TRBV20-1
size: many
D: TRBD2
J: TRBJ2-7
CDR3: CSARVGLAGDAFEQYF
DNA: TGCAGTGCTAGAGTGGGACTAGCGGGAGACGCGTTTGAGCAGTACTTC

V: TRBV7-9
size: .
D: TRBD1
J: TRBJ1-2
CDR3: CASSSQETGDGYTF
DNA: TGTGCCAGCAGCTCACAGGAGACAGGGGATGGCTACACCTTC

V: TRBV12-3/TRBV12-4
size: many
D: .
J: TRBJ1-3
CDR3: CASTLRGGSGNTIYF
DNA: TGTGCCAGCACCCTCCGGGGTGGCTCTGGAAACACCATATATTTT

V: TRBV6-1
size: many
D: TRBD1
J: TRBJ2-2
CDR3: CASRSGGGTGELFF
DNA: TGTGCCAGCAGATCAGGGGGCGGCACCGGGGAGCTGTTTTTT

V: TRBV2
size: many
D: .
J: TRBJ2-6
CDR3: CASSEVSSGANVLTF
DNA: TGTGCCAGCAGTGAAGTTAGCTCTGGGGCCAACGTCCTGACTTTC

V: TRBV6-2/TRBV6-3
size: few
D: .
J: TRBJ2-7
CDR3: CASSYRQLPYEQYF
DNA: TGTGCCAGCAGTTACCGGCAGCTCCCCTACGAGCAGTACTTC

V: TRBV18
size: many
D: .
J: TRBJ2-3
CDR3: CASSPRSDGTDTQYF
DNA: TGTGCCAGCTCACCAAGGTCCGACGGCACAGATACGCAGTATTTT

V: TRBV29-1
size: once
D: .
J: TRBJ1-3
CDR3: CSVVWGGGGNTIYF
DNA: TGCAGCGTCGTGTGGGGTGGGGGAGGAAACACCATATATTTT

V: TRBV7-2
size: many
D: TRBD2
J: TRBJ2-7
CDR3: CASSLRGGRDYEQYF
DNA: TGTGCCAGCAGCCTACGGGGCGGGAGAGACTACGAGCAGTACTTC

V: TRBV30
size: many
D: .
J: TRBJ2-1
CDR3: CAWSLRGTNEQFF
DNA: TGTGCCTGGAGTCTCAGGGGCACAAATGAGCAGTTCTTC

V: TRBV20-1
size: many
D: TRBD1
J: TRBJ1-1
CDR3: CSASLHWTGGQGAFF
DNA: TGCAGTGCTAGCCTTCATTGGACAGGGGGGCAGGGTGCTTTCTTT

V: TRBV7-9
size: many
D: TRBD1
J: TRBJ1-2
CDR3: CASSSSGTGRGYTF
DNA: TGTGCCAGCAGCTCCTCCGGGACAGGGCGAGGCTACACCTTC

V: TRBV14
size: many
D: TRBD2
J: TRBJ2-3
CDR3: CASSHPGLAGTWTDTQYF
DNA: TGTGCCAGCAGCCACCCGGGACTAGCGGGAACGTGGACAGATACGCAGTATTTT

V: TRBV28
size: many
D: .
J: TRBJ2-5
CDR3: CASSLYPSSETQYF
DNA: TGTGCCAGCAGTTTGTATCCCAGCTCAGAGACCCAGTACTTC

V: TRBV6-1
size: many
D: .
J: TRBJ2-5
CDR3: CASSEGLYRETQYF
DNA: TGTGCCAGCAGTGAAGGGCTGTATCGAGAGACCCAGTACTTC

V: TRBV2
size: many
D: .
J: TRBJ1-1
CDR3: CASSGAGTQGAFF
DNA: TGTGCCAGCAGTGGGGCCGGGACTCAAGGGGCTTTCTTT

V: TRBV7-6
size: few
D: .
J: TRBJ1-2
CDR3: CASSSEQGGSYGYTF
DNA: TGTGCCAGCAGCTCCGAACAGGGAGGAAGCTATGGCTACACCTTC

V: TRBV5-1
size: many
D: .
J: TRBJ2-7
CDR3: CASSSLPGTSYEQYF
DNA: TGCGCCAGCAGCTCCCTACCCGGGACATCCTACGAGCAGTACTTC

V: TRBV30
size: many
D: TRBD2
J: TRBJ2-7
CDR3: CAWSVRGGMGEQYF
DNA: TGTGCCTGGAGTGTACGCGGGGGAATGGGAGAGCAGTACTTC

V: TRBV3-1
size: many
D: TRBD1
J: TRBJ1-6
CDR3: CASSPTGGTGDSPLHF
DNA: TGTGCCAGCAGCCCAACAGGTGGGACAGGGGATTCACCCCTCCACTTT

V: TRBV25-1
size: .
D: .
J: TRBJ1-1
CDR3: CASSGFGRVSAEAFF
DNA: TGTGCCAGCAGCGGCTTCGGCAGGGTTTCGGCTGAAGCTTTCTTT

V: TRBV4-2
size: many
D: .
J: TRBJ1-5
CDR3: CASSPDFQNQPQHF
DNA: TGTGCCAGCAGCCCGGACTTCCAGAATCAGCCCCAGCATTTT

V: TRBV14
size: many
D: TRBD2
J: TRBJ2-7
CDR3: CASSQDGLAPNEQYF
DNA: TGTGCCAGCAGCCAAGACGGACTAGCCCCTAACGAGCAGTACTTC

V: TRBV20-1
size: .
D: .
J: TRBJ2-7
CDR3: CSARDVSYEQYF
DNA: TGCAGTGCTAGAGATGTGAGCTACGAGCAGTACTTC

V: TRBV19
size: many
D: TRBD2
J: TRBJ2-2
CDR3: CASSIRIAGADTGELFF
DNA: TGTGCCAGTAGTATACGGATAGCGGGGGCGGACACCGGGGAGCTGTTTTTT

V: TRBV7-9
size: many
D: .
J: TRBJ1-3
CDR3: CASSTKDPGRRSSGNTIYF
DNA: TGTGCCAGCAGCACAAAAGACCCCGGACGGAGGAGCTCTGGAAACACCATATATTTT

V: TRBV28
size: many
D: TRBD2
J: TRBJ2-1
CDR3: CASSLWGRREVRNEQFF
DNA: TGTGCCAGCAGTTTATGGGGTAGGCGGGAGGTGCGTAATGAGCAGTTCTTC

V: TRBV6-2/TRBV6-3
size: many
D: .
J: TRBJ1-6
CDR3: CASTYRASSPLHF
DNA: TGTGCCAGCACGTACAGGGCGAGCTCACCCCTCCACTTT

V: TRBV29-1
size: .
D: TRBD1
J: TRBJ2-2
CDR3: CSGTGPSGTGELFF
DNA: TGCAGCGGGACAGGGCCATCCGGCACCGGGGAGCTGTTTTTT

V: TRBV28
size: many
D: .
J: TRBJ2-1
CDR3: CASSFEGGNEQFF
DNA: TGTGCCAGCAGTTTTGAGGGGGGGAATGAGCAGTTCTTC

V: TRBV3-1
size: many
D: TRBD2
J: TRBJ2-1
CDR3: CASSPRGGAGNEQFF
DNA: TGTGCCAGCAGCCCCCGGGGGGGGGCCGGCAATGAGCAGTTCTTC

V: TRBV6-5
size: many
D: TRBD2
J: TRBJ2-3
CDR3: CASSYGRGASTDTQYF
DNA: TGTGCCAGCAGTTACGGGCGGGGGGCTAGCACAGATACGCAGTATTTT

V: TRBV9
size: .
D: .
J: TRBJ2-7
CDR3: CASSASDRPSYEQYF
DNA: TGTGCCAGCAGCGCCTCCGACAGGCCCAGTTACGAGCAGTACTTC

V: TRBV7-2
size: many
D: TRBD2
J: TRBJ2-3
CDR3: CASSSPRTSGGAQLEYF
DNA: TGTGCCAGCAGCTCCCCCCGGACTAGCGGGGGAGCGCAATTGGAGTATTTT

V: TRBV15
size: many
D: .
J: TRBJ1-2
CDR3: CATSRDLSWGVSYGYTF
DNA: TGTGCCACCAGCAGAGATCTAAGTTGGGGAGTCTCCTATGGCTACACCTTC

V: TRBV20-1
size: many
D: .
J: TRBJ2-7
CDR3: CSARGRGYEQYF
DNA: TGCAGTGCTAGAGGCAGGGGCTACGAGCAGTACTTC

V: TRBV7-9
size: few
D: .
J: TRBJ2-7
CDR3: CASSSPSEQYF
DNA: TGTGCCAGCAGCTCTCCGTCCGAGCAGTACTTC

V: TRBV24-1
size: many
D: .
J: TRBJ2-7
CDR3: CATSDPQGRDEQYF
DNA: TGTGCCACCAGTGATCCACAGGGGAGGGACGAGCAGTACTTC

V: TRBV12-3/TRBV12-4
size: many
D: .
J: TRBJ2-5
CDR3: CASRQTGWETQYF
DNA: TGTGCCAGCAGGCAAACAGGGTGGGAGACCCAGTACTTC

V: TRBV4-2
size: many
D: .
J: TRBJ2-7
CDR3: CASSQDSGPWEQYF
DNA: TGTGCCAGCAGCCAAGATTCGGGCCCGTGGGAGCAGTACTTC

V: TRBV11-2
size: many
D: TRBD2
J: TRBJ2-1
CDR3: CASSAGLAGGEQFF
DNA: TGTGCCAGCAGCGCGGGACTAGCAGGCGGTGAGCAGTTCTTC

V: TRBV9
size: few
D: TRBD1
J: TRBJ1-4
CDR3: CASSPDRVGYEKLFF
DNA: TGTGCCAGCAGTCCTGACAGGGTCGGATACGAAAAACTGTTTTTT

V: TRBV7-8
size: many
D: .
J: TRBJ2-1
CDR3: CASSLTRSYNEQFF
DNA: TGTGCCAGCAGCTTAACGCGCTCCTACAATGAGCAGTTCTTC

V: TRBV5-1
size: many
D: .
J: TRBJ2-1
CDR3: CASSWGSFSSYNEQFF
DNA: TGCGCCAGCAGCTGGGGGTCCTTCAGCTCCTACAATGAGCAGTTCTTC

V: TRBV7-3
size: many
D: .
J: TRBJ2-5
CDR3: CASSLSLSETQYF
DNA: TGTGCCAGCAGCTTAAGCTTGTCGGAGACCCAGTACTTC

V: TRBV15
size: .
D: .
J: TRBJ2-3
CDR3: CATSKGPDQDTQYF
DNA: TGTGCCACCAGCAAGGGACCGGATCAAGATACGCAGTATTTT

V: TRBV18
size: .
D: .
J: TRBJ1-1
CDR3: CASSPRQQNTEAFF
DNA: TGTGCCAGCTCACCTCGACAGCAGAACACTGAAGCTTTCTTT

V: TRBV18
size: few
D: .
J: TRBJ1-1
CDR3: CASSPSLQGQNTEAFF
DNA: TGTGCCAGCTCACCGAGCTTACAGGGTCAGAACACTGAAGCTTTCTTT

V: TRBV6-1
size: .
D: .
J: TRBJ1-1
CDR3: CASSPGDGPLDTEAFF
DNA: TGTGCCAGCAGTCCCGGGGACGGGCCTTTGGACACTGAAGCTTTCTTT

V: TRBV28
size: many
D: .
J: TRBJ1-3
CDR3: CASSFDRIGNTIYF
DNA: TGTGCCAGCAGTTTCGACCGAATCGGAAACACCATATATTTT

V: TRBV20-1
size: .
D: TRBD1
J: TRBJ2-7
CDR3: CSARETGGSYEQYF
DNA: TGCAGTGCTAGAGAAACAGGGGGTTCCTACGAGCAGTACTTC